This record concerns one TCR beta chain sequence. In making TCR cDNA, 5'RACE template switching added a universal primer site and UMIs to it. TCRdb re-analysed the 5' RACE reads in MiXCR, keeping a single row per CDR3 protein. The table records approximately 31,000 distinct CDR3 sequences, about 11% of them present only once. The sample originates from a study of T cells after yellow fever vaccination. Study outcomes and limitations: Vaccine-responding clonotypes were almost all undetectable in sorted memory subsets on day 0. Reappearance after the booster was seen for most primary-vaccination clones, at roughly 96% CD4 and 70% to 90% CD8. A weaker secondary response peaked on day 5, the primary on day 15.

Germline loops: CDR1 MNHNS, CDR2 SASEGT. CDR3 size: 17 residues. V lost 6 bases and J lost 0, with 18 bases in between. The starting material was PBMCs, either bulk or a sorted T-cell subset (CD4+, CD8+, memory, or dextramer-sorted; not recorded which), obtained roughly 15 days after the first yellow fever vaccination. The origin of this receptor is a man between 18 and 29 years old who received the YFV17D yellow fever vaccine. The V gene is TRBV6-1, the J gene TRBJ1-5; maybe TRBD1 (5 bases). Written as DNA, the CDR3 is TGTGCCAGCAGCCCCCTCTCCAGGGCTCATAGCAATCAGCCCCAGCATTTT. It codes for CASSPLSRAHSNQPQHF.